This T cell receptor beta chain derives from a study of blood T cell repertoires in COVID-19. This CDR3 is built from 13 residues. Germline CDR1 reads GTSNPN; CDR2 reads SVGIG (reference sequence). V shed 0 bases and J 8 bases; nucleotides not matched to a gene: 2. Libraries were prepared by immunoSEQ multiplex PCR; TCRdb keeps only in-frame clonotypes and omits some of them. The sample includes 60,000 to 65,000 clones, 84% of them seen just once. The rearrangement links TRBV30 to TRBJ1-4; 8 positions agree with TRBD1. Sequences were obtained from peripheral blood. This TCR derives from a woman in her sixties or seventies with acute or convalescent COVID-19. CDR3 bases: TGTGCCTGGAGTGTACAGGGGGGCGAAAAACTGTTTTTT. This gives the protein CAWSVQGGEKLFF.